This is a list of T cell receptor beta chains from one sample in a study of cytomegalovirus exposure and HLA in healthy donors. Clones were read by immunoSEQ multiplex PCR, and TCRdb kept only the in-frame ones, dropping some. The sample consists of around 120,000 clones, 60% to 85% of them appearing once. The sample consisted of PBMCs. These receptors all come from a man aged 45-65 years in good health and CMV-seropositive. Each CDR3 is given without its conserved first and last residue.

v_call	j_call	cdr3_aa
TRBV7-9	TRBJ2-1	ASNILLTNNDEQF
TRBV30	TRBJ1-1	AWRRGTEAF
TRBV30	TRBJ1-1	AWSLTGGRKNTEAF
TRBV18	TRBJ2-7	ASSPPMASGVYTYEQY
TRBV10-3	TRBJ1-1	AISPGTGGTEAF
TRBV5-1	TRBJ1-6	ASSLGTENSPLH
TRBV7-3	TRBJ1-1	AGRNTEMNTEAF
TRBV18	TRBJ1-1	ASSPPRGGVNTEAF
TRBV6-5	TRBJ1-5	ASKLGGGQPQH
TRBV28	TRBJ1-6	ASSPRGYNSPLH
TRBV7-2	TRBJ2-7	ASSSAGLAGKEQY
TRBV5-4	TRBJ2-2	ASSPGRMRTGELF
TRBV7-9	TRBJ1-4	ASSTRTGLTNEKLF
TRBV7-2	TRBJ1-2	ASSVQRDVPHGYT
TRBV7-6	TRBJ1-1	ASSVDRDTEAF
TRBV5-1	TRBJ2-5	ASSWDRGETQY
TRBV5-8	TRBJ1-4	ASSGIITGPGEKLF
TRBV5-6	TRBJ2-3	ASVRGLAVTSTDTQY
TRBV6-6	TRBJ1-6	ASSLDWDRVYSPLH
TRBV11-2	TRBJ2-3	ASARGTDTQY
TRBV5-4	TRBJ2-5	ASSLKDRRETQY
TRBV4-3	TRBJ1-2	ASSQEIGSGYT
TRBV7-2	TRBJ1-2	ASSLYRGTNYGYT
TRBV11-2	TRBJ2-1	ASSLELLTGAKQF
TRBV4-1	TRBJ1-1	ASKRGGATEAF
TRBV2	TRBJ2-7	ASSALSYEQY
TRBV6-1	TRBJ2-7	ASLPDRGFTYEQY
TRBV7-2	TRBJ2-7	ASSWGPYEQY
TRBV18	TRBJ1-3	ASSPPRPRAGNTIY
TRBV5-5	TRBJ2-7	ASSLERTSSYEQY
TRBV5-1	TRBJ2-5	ASNQRGSQETQY
TRBV5-1	TRBJ1-6	ASREGGAIQNSPLH
TRBV10-3	TRBJ1-5	AIAPGQRNQPQH